This is a list of T cell receptor beta chains from one sample in a study of blood T cell repertoires in COVID-19. Profiling relied on immunoSEQ multiplex PCR, and the TCRdb table lists in-frame clones only, not all of them. The sample lists a few hundred thousand clones, 84% occurring once. The specimen sequenced was peripheral blood. The receptors were gathered from a person between 65 and 79 years old with COVID-19, enrolled during active disease. Each CDR3 is given with its conserved first and last residue. Fields, in order: J gene, V gene, clone size, CDR3 protein. The size field is filled for only some rows; it gives once, few, many or a size class.

TRBJ2-1	TRBV4-3	.	CASSQGLSSYNEQFF
TRBJ2-2	TRBV5-6	.	CASSPDSGGDGELFF
TRBJ2-7	TRBV18	.	CASSPLPSGGPGEQYF
TRBJ2-3	TRBV19	.	CASRSLGQGGTQYF
TRBJ1-2	TRBV4-3	once	CASSQFQGAGGYTF
TRBJ1-1	TRBV5-1	.	CASRTTGYNTEAFF
TRBJ1-2	TRBV11-2	.	CASSSTVINYGYTF
TRBJ1-1	TRBV11-2	.	CASSLVSRATEAFF
TRBJ2-5	TRBV27	.	CASGSGETQYF
TRBJ1-6	TRBV27	.	CASSRQTGGDVDSPLHF
TRBJ2-7	TRBV6-5	.	CASTPSRGSYEQYF
TRBJ2-1	TRBV11-2	.	CASSFGLSGVNEQFF